Presented here are 23 T cell receptor beta chains from one specimen sequenced in a study of early T cells in non-severe SARS-CoV-2 infection. TCRdb reprocessed the 5' RACE reads with MiXCR, giving one entry per CDR3 protein. Here the sample spans 50,000 to 60,000 distinct CDR3 sequences, 8.7% being singletons. The material sequenced was whole blood, taken at baseline. The receptors were gathered from an adult who was a healthcare worker with PCR-confirmed SARS-CoV-2 infection or an uninfected control (not recorded which).

There are a few counts of this clonotype. The CDR3 DNA is TGTGCCAGCAGCATTAGCAATCAGCCCCAGCATTTT. Protein product: CASSISNQPQHF. The chain couples TRBV7-9 to TRBJ1-5, with no clear D. This CDR3 has 12 amino acids. Germline CDR1 and CDR2: SEHNR and FQNEAQ (reference sequence). Trimming pared 5 bases from V and 0 bases from J, leaving 2 bases between.

CDR3 residues: CASSVGADTGELFF. Written as DNA, the CDR3 is TGTGCCAGCAGTGTGGGGGCCGACACCGGGGAGCTGTTTTTT. The gene calls are TRBV6-4 and TRBJ2-2, with D maybe TRBD1 (6 bases). Germline V gene data show CDR1 as MRHNA and CDR2 as SNTAGT. The CDR3 contains 14 residues. The V gene lost 4 bases and the J gene lost 3 bases, with 9 bases spanning the gap.

Ten or more counts support this clonotype. The chain has TRBV27 and TRBJ2-7; D gene uncertain. Between the trimmed V and J ends, which lost 6 bases and 6 bases, there was a span of 9 bases. The CDR3 is 11 residues long. Per germline, CDR1 MNHEY and CDR2 SMNVEV (reference sequence). DNA of the CDR3: TGTGCCAGCAGCCAAGGATCCGAGCAGTACTTC. Protein product: CASSQGSEQYF.

J is TRBJ1-2 and V is TRBV29-1, with TRBD1 matching 7 bases. CDR3 length equals 12 residues. V gave up 4 bases and J gave up 6 bases; unmatched junction bases: 5. In germline, CDR1 is SQVTM, CDR2 ANQGSEA. CDR3 loop: CSVVEGAHGYTF. In DNA form, the CDR3 reads TGCAGCGTTGTAGAGGGGGCGCATGGCTACACCTTC.

The CDR3: CASSSSPNGYTF. The CDR3 bases are TGTGCCAGCAGCTCATCCCCTAACGGCTACACCTTC. The rearrangement links TRBV7-8 to TRBJ1-2; D is unclear. V was clipped by 4 bases and J by 8 bases, with 11 bases between them. Germline assignment: CDR1 SGHVS and CDR2 FQNEAQ. The CDR3 loop spans 12 amino acids.

The table lists this clonotype with a few counts. V is TRBV5-6 and J is TRBJ1-1; a possible D gene is TRBD1 (6 bases). CDR1 and CDR2 from the germline V gene are SGHDT and YYEEEE. The V and J ends lost 6 bases and 4 bases respectively, with 16 bases between them. The CDR3 totals 14 residues. The CDR3 sequence is CASKGSQGFTEAFF. The CDR3, as DNA: TGTGCCAGCAAGGGGTCACAGGGCTTCACTGAAGCTTTCTTT. Together with reference TRBV5-6 and TRBJ1-1, the CDR3 gives the full variable domain: DAGVTQSPTHLIKTRGQQVTLRCSPKSGHDTVSWYQQALGQGPQFIFQYYEEEERQRGNFPDRFSGHQFPNYSSELNVNALLLGDSALYLCASKGSQGFTEAFFGQGTRLTVV.

This clonotype showed up many times. DNA of the CDR3: TGCGCCAGCAGCCAAGATCAGGGCAATAGCAATCAGCCCCAGCATTTT. Translating gives CASSQDQGNSNQPQHF. This chain links TRBV4-1 with TRBJ1-5; the D gene is possibly TRBD1 (5 bases). From germline, CDR1 is MGHRA and CDR2 YSYEKL. Trimming cost V 0 bases and J 0 bases, with 9 bases left between them. The CDR3 runs 16 residues.

Only a few counts were recorded for this clonotype. The chain links TRBV7-8 to TRBJ2-2; 8 nucleotides agree with TRBD2. Per germline, CDR1 SGHVS and CDR2 FQNEAQ. The trim removed 1 base at V and 9 bases at J, leaving 7 bases unmatched. The CDR3 has 15 amino acids. The CDR3 DNA reads as TGTGCCAGCAGCTTAGTGGGACTAGATTCGAGGGAGCTGTTTTTT. Amino acids: CASSLVGLDSRELFF.

This clonotype has a handful of counts. This chain uses TRBV20-1 with TRBJ1-1; 12 bases align to TRBD1. After removal of 5 bases from V and 4 bases from J, the junction contained 8 bases not matched to a gene. This CDR3 comprises 15 residues. CDR1 is DFQATT, CDR2 SNEGSKA, per germline (reference sequence). CDR3 in amino acids: CSARGTGGASTEAFF. CDR3 nucleotide sequence: TGCAGTGCTCGGGGGACAGGGGGCGCGAGCACTGAAGCTTTCTTT.

This clonotype has a count of ten or more. V is TRBV6-6 and J is TRBJ2-7; no clear D gene. Per the germline V gene, CDR1 is MNHNY and CDR2 is SVGAGI (reference sequence). This CDR3 comprises 15 residues. V was pared by 6 bases and J by 0 bases, with 15 bases between. CDR3: CASRPGPTASYEQYF. As DNA, the CDR3 is TGTGCCAGCAGGCCTGGTCCCACAGCCTCCTACGAGCAGTACTTC.

In its sample, this clonotype is medium-sized. The chain links TRBV18 to TRBJ1-2, with 10 bases lining up with TRBD1. The CDR3 consists of 17 residues. V trimming: 6 bases; J trimming: 5 bases; junction bases outside the gene matches: 15. CDR1 is KGHSH, CDR2 LQKENI, per germline. The CDR3 sequence: CASSASRTGGYSYGYTF. The CDR3 bases are TGTGCCAGCTCCGCCAGTCGGACAGGGGGTTATTCGTATGGCTACACCTTC.

This clonotype showed up many times. The rearrangement uses TRBV21-1 and TRBJ2-7. TRBV21-1 is a pseudogene segment. The CDR3 loop spans 13 amino acids. CDR3 region: CASSRRSSYEQYF. The DNA of the CDR3 is TGTGCCAGCAGCCGCAGGAGCTCCTACGAGCAGTACTTC.

This clonotype showed up many times. The V and J genes are TRBV19 and TRBJ2-1; possibly TRBD2 for D (6 bases). This CDR3 is 16 amino acids long. V was shortened by 2 bases and J by 2 bases, with 13 bases between the two germline ends. Germline V gives CDR1 LNHDA, CDR2 SQIVND (reference sequence). This CDR3 is CASSIRLALPYNEQFF. The CDR3 DNA reads TGTGCCAGTAGTATAAGGCTAGCGTTACCCTACAATGAGCAGTTCTTC.

The rearrangement links TRBV10-3 to TRBJ2-3; possibly TRBD1 or TRBD2 for D (5 bases each). Per germline, CDR1 ENHRY and CDR2 SYGVKD. Deletions cut 4 bases from V and 6 bases from J, with 14 bases between. This CDR3 spans 14 amino acids. The CDR3 sequence: CAISGDGLADTQYF. Here the CDR3 DNA reads TGTGCCATCAGTGGGGACGGACTCGCGGATACGCAGTATTTT.

This clonotype was counted many times. The chain combines TRBV7-6 with TRBJ2-1; D is unresolved. Germline CDR1 is SGHVS and CDR2 is FNYEAQ. The CDR3 runs 12 residues. The V end lost 6 bases, the J end lost 8 bases, and 11 bases lay between the germline ends. In DNA, the CDR3 is TGTGCCAGCAGGTCTACTATCCATGAGCAGTTCTTC. This encodes CASRSTIHEQFF.

This clonotype was picked up a small number of times. The gene calls are TRBV9 and TRBJ2-7; D unclear. Germline V gene data show CDR1 as SGDLS and CDR2 as YYNGEE. CDR3 length equals 16 residues. With 6 bases removed from V and 2 bases from J, the gap between germline ends came to 21 bases. CDR3: CASTWSVATGPYEQYF. In DNA, the CDR3 is TGTGCCAGCACCTGGTCGGTGGCTACGGGTCCCTACGAGCAGTACTTC.

This chain links TRBV5-1 with TRBJ1-1, with TRBD1 as a possible D gene (5 bases). V was cut by 0 bases and J by 7 bases, with 13 bases left in between. This CDR3 has 14 amino acids. Germline CDR1 reads SGHRS; CDR2 reads YFSETQ. CDR3 bases: TGCGCCAGCAGCTTGGACGGGGACGGAGTTGAAGCTTTCTTT. Translating gives CASSLDGDGVEAFF. The full variable domain, completed using reference TRBV5-1 and TRBJ1-1, is KAGVTQTPRYLIKTRGQQVTLSCSPISGHRSVSWYQQTPGQGLQFLFEYFSETQRNKGNFPGRFSGRQFSNSRSEMNVSTLELGDSALYLCASSLDGDGVEAFFGQGTRLTVV.

This clonotype was recorded at least ten times. The J gene is TRBJ2-1, the V gene TRBV5-1, with D possibly matching TRBD2 (6 bases). V lost 0 bases, J lost 14 bases, and 24 bases lay in between. Germline V gene lookup returns CDR1 SGHRS and CDR2 YFSETQ. The CDR3 length is 16 residues. CDR3 sequence: CASSLGDSDPSSRKFF. The CDR3 DNA sequence: TGCGCCAGCAGCTTGGGGGACTCCGACCCGTCCTCCCGGAAGTTCTTC.

This clonotype was recorded many times. This sequence joins TRBV2 and TRBJ2-7, with TRBD2 identical over 7 bases. Germline values: CDR1 SNHLY, CDR2 FYNNEI. V was pared by 8 bases and J by 0 bases, with 7 bases of the junction left unmatched. The CDR3 has 14 amino acids. CDR3 nucleotide sequence: TGTGCCAGCCAGGGAGGGGTCTTCTCCTACGAGCAGTACTTC. This encodes CASQGGVFSYEQYF.

The V call is TRBV6-4, the J call TRBJ2-2; a possible D gene is TRBD1 (6 bases). Trimming stripped 4 bases from V and 5 bases from J, with 11 bases between. This CDR3 spans 14 amino acids. Germline V gene data show CDR1 as MRHNA and CDR2 as SNTAGT. The CDR3 DNA reads as TGTGCCAGCAGTGTCACACAGGGTACCGGGGAGCTGTTTTTT. Residues: CASSVTQGTGELFF.

The chain links TRBV24-1 to TRBJ2-3; D call uncertain. The V end lost 4 bases, the J end lost 3 bases, and 7 bases lay between the germline ends. Germline CDR1 reads KGHDR; CDR2 reads SFDVKD. The CDR3 consists of 13 residues. The DNA for the CDR3 is TGTGCCACCAGTGAAGGGCCGACAGATACGCAGTATTTT. Translated: CATSEGPTDTQYF.

The V call is TRBV7-3, the J call TRBJ2-2, with 8 bases fitting TRBD1. The trim removed 1 base at V and 7 bases at J, leaving 11 bases unmatched. The CDR3 length is 17 residues. Germline V gene lookup returns CDR1 SGHTA and CDR2 FQGTGA. CDR3 bases: TGTGCCAGCAGCTTAAACCCCCAGGGGGCGACTAGCGGGGAGCTGTTTTTT. It yields the protein CASSLNPQGATSGELFF.

This clonotype was seen many times. The chain employs TRBV4-1 and TRBJ2-1; D remains unclear. This CDR3 region has 15 residues. The V end was cut by 4 bases, the J end by 4 bases, with 14 bases between. The germline CDR1 and CDR2 sequences are MGHRA and YSYEKL. The CDR3 coding sequence is TGCGCCAGCAGCCTAGACCCCCAAACTTACAATGAGCAGTTCTTC. This translates into CASSLDPQTYNEQFF.